The clone carrying this TCR beta chain occurred many times. Its antigen is undetermined. The sample originates from a study of T cells in Graves' hyperthyroidism and ophthalmopathy. Notes on the study in general: Using 13 V-J features, a model discriminated ophthalmopathy from stable hyperthyroidism.

Germline assignment: CDR1 MGHRA and CDR2 YSYEKL. Trimming pared 1 base from V and 4 bases from J, leaving 14 bases between. The CDR3 extends over 16 amino acids. RNA transcripts provided the source from which TCR beta CDR3 regions were amplified. First-round RT-PCR with HTBI primers amplified the TCR CDR3 region. A single record per CDR3 protein comes from TCRdb applying MiXCR to the multiplex PCR reads. The repertoire holds around 700,000 distinct CDR3 sequences, with roughly 20% as singletons. This TCR was sampled from a woman aged 45 to 65 with Graves' hyperthyroidism that later progressed to Graves' ophthalmopathy. V usage is TRBV4-1 and J usage is TRBJ1-5; D possibly corresponds to TRBD1 (6 bases). Sequencing input: blood. The CDR3 DNA sequence: TGCGCCAGCAGCCAAGGACAGGCTCTCCGAAATCAGCCCCAGCATTTT. Translating it yields CASSQGQALRNQPQHF.